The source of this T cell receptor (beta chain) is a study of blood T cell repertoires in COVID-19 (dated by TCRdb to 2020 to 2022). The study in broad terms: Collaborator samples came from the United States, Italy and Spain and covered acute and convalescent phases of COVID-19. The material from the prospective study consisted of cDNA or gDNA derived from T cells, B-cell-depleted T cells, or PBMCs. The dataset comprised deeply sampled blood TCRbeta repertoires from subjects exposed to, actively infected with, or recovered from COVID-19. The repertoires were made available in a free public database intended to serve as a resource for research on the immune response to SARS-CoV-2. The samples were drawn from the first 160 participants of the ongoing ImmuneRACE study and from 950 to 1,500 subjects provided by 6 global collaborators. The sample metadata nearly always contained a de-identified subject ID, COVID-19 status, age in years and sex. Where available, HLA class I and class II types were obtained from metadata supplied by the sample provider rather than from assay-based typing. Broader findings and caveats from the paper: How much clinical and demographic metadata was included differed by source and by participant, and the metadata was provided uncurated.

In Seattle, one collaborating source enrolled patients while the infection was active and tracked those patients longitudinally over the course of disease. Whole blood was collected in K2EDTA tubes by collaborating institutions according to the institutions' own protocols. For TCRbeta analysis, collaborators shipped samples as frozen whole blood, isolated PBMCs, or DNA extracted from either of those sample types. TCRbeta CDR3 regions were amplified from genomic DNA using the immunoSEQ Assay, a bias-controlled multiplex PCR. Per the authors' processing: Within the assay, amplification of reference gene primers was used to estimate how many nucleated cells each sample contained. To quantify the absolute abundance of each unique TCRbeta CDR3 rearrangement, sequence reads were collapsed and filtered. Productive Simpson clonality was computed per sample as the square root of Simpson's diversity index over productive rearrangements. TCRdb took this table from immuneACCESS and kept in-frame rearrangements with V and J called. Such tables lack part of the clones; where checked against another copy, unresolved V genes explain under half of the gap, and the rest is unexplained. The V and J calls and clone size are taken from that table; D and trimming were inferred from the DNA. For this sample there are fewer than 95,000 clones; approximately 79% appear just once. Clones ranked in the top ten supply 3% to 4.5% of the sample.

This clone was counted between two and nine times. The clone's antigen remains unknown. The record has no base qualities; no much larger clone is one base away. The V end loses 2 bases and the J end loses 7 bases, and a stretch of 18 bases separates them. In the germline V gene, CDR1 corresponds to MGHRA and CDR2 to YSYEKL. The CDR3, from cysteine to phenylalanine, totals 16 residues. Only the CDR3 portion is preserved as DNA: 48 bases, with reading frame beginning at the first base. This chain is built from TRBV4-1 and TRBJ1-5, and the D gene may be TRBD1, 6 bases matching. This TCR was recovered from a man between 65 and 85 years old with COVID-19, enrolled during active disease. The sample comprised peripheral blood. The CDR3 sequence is CASSQSRVRGAQPQHF. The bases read TGCGCCAGCAGCCAATCGCGGGTCAGGGGAGCCCAGCCCCAGCATTTT.